The rows below give T cell receptor beta chains drawn from one sample of a study of cytomegalovirus exposure and HLA in healthy donors. Sequencing used immunoSEQ multiplex PCR; TCRdb keeps in-frame clones, though not all of them. This table has 100,000 to 150,000 clones, around 72% appearing once. The sequenced sample was PBMCs. These TCRs come from a woman under 30 in good health and CMV-seronegative. The CDR3 runs from the conserved cysteine through the conserved F or W.

v_call: TRBV6-6
j_call: TRBJ1-3
cdr3_aa: CASSYSDSRNTIYF

v_call: TRBV5-6
j_call: TRBJ2-3
cdr3_aa: CASSPGVRGRAGDTQYF

v_call: TRBV11-2
j_call: TRBJ2-7
cdr3_aa: CASSLVPGGYEQYF

v_call: TRBV19
j_call: TRBJ1-5
cdr3_aa: CASSKELGAQHF

v_call: TRBV2
j_call: TRBJ2-7
cdr3_aa: CASKGGTYEQYF

v_call: TRBV29-1
j_call: TRBJ2-1
cdr3_aa: CSVLTTSGRVNEQFF

v_call: TRBV15
j_call: TRBJ2-2
cdr3_aa: CATSRTAGGTGELFF

v_call: TRBV5-5
j_call: TRBJ2-2
cdr3_aa: CASSFTGWRTGELFF

v_call: TRBV9
j_call: TRBJ1-1
cdr3_aa: CASSEGTGIEAFF

v_call: TRBV19
j_call: TRBJ1-6
cdr3_aa: CASSMERQPVPQLLHF

v_call: TRBV5-1
j_call: TRBJ2-1
cdr3_aa: CASSLTGGAPYNEQFF

v_call: TRBV18
j_call: TRBJ1-1
cdr3_aa: CASSTPGRTEAFF

v_call: TRBV18
j_call: TRBJ1-5
cdr3_aa: CASSQTGVGQPQHF

v_call: TRBV6-4
j_call: TRBJ1-2
cdr3_aa: CASSDSAGYGYTF

v_call: TRBV2
j_call: TRBJ1-5
cdr3_aa: CASRWDRERPQHF

v_call: TRBV6-5
j_call: TRBJ1-2
cdr3_aa: CASGPGGAGSYGYTF

v_call: TRBV6-1
j_call: TRBJ2-7
cdr3_aa: CASSGSAYEQYF

v_call: TRBV6-5
j_call: TRBJ1-5
cdr3_aa: CASREGRSNQPQHF

v_call: TRBV5-1
j_call: TRBJ2-3
cdr3_aa: CASRWAGTTDTQYF

v_call: TRBV30
j_call: TRBJ2-3
cdr3_aa: CAWTGRESDTQYF